The 23 T cell receptor beta chains below were found in one sample sequenced in a study of tumor-infiltrating lymphocytes in primary liver carcinoma. TCR beta cDNA was reverse-transcribed from roughly 520 ng of total RNA. The reaction used a constant-region primer and ProtoScript II reverse transcriptase. Researchers made the TCR beta libraries by running three nested multiplex PCR rounds with slightly modified ARM-PCR. Each of the first two PCR rounds ran approximately 9 cycles with TRBV1-TRBV30 forward and C-beta reverse primers. TCRdb reprocessed the multiplex PCR reads with MiXCR, giving one entry per CDR3 protein. The sample holds approximately 330,000 distinct CDR3 sequences; approximately 64% are singletons and the top ten take under 8.5%. Germline DNA was also extracted, and blood RNA was taken from unsorted whole blood. The sequenced sample was peripheral blood. The receptor source for this set is a man aged 40-49 years with primary liver carcinoma and hepatitis B virus infection.

The gene calls are TRBV28 and TRBJ2-7; the D is unclear. The CDR3 is 15 residues long. V dropped 4 bases and J dropped 4 bases, with 17 bases sitting between them. Germline V CDR1 and CDR2: MDHEN, SYDVKM. The CDR3 sequence: CASSSPAAELYEQYF. The CDR3 DNA is TGTGCCAGCAGTTCCCCCGCGGCGGAATTATACGAGCAGTACTTC.

The rearrangement joins TRBV4-3 to TRBJ2-5; 16 nucleotides match TRBD2. CDR3 size: 17 residues. After removal of 4 bases from V and 4 bases from J, the junction contained 6 bases not matched to a gene. CDR1 and CDR2 from the germline V gene are LGHNA and YSLEER. The CDR3 loop reads CASSRGTSGRAAETQYF. The CDR3 region has the DNA TGCGCCAGCAGCCGGGGGACTAGCGGGAGGGCCGCAGAGACCCAGTACTTC.

This clonotype was picked up many times. The V gene is TRBV11-2, the J gene TRBJ2-5; possibly TRBD1 or TRBD2 for D (5 bases each). Per germline, CDR1 SGHAT and CDR2 FQNNGV. With 1 base removed from V and 8 bases from J, the gap between germline ends came to 17 bases. This CDR3 is 15 amino acids long. The CDR3: CASSLVGAPGETQYF. The CDR3 region has the DNA TGTGCCAGCAGCTTAGTCGGGGCCCCTGGGGAAACCCAGTACTTC.

As concerns this clonotype: A much larger clone differs by one base, so this may be a read error. The V gene is TRBV6-6, the J gene TRBJ2-1, with 11 positions matching TRBD2. The germline gives CDR1 MNHNY, CDR2 SVGAGI (reference sequence). The CDR3 covers 17 residues. V gave up 2 bases and J gave up 7 bases; unmatched junction bases: 10. The CDR3 bases are TGTGCCAGCAGTTACCTAGTACTAGCGGGAGCCACGAATGAGCAGTTCTTC. Its protein is CASSYLVLAGATNEQFF.

The rearrangement joins TRBV2 to TRBJ2-3; D not resolved. The CDR3 consists of 15 residues. Germline-derived CDR1 and CDR2 are SNHLY and FYNNEI. The ends were cut back, 7 bases at V and 6 bases at J, with 20 bases in the middle. The CDR3 DNA sequence: TGTGCCAGCATCGGAACGGGTCACACGGTCGATACGCAGTATTTT. This translates into CASIGTGHTVDTQYF.

The CDR3 DNA reads TGTGCCAGCAGCGCCGGGACAGGCCAGCGGCAGGGAGTAATAGAGACCCAGTACTTC. This codes for CASSAGTGQRQGVIETQYF. The chain couples TRBV6-1 to TRBJ2-5; 8 bases are shared with TRBD1. The CDR3 loop spans 19 amino acids. CDR1 is MNHNS and CDR2 is SASEGT in the germline V gene. V gave up 6 bases and J gave up 4 bases; unmatched junction bases: 22.

This clonotype was counted a few times. An end of the junction does not agree with germline; a read error may underlie this. The V call is TRBV10-3, the J call TRBJ2-1; a weak D match, TRBD1 (6 bases). The CDR3 contains 14 residues. CDR1 ENHRY and CDR2 SYGVKD come from the germline V gene. CDR3 amino acids: CVISAGAGYNEQFF. CDR3 bases: TGTGTCATCAGTGCAGGGGCTGGTTACAATGAGCAGTTCTTC.

Comments on this clonotype: A read error may be the cause here, since a much bigger clone is one base away. J is TRBJ2-1 and V is TRBV6-5, with 8 bases aligning to TRBD2. V lost 4 bases and J lost 3; bases outside the gene matches: 11. CDR3 length: 17 residues. CDR1 MNHEY and CDR2 SVGAGI come from the germline V gene. The CDR3 here is CASSSRLATSYYNEQFF. The CDR3, as DNA: TGTGCCAGCAGTTCGAGACTAGCGACGAGCTACTACAATGAGCAGTTCTTC.

A single count supports this clonotype. An end of the junction does not agree with germline; a read error may underlie this. This sequence joins TRBV7-8 and TRBJ2-3; D possibly corresponds to TRBD2 (5 bases). Germline CDR1 SGHVS, CDR2 FQNEAQ. CDR3 length equals 17 residues. CDR3 in amino acids: CASSLASIVSGTDMQYF. Here the CDR3 DNA reads TGTGCCAGCAGCTTAGCGTCCATCGTAAGCGGCACAGATATGCAGTATTTT. Full variable domain (outside the CDR3, taken from reference TRBV7-8 and TRBJ2-3): GAGVSQSPRYKVAKRGQDVALRCDPISGHVSLFWYQQALGQGPEFLTYFQNEAQLDKSGLPSDRFFAERPEGSVSTLKIQRTQQEDSAVYLCASSLASIVSGTDMQYFGPGTRLTVL.

This chain links TRBV24-1 with TRBJ2-7, with a tentative D call TRBD2 (5 bases). CDR3 length: 14 residues. V was cut by 1 base and J by 9 bases, with 15 bases left in between. Germline V gives CDR1 KGHDR, CDR2 SFDVKD. For the CDR3, the DNA is TGTGCCACCAGTGATTTAGAGACTATTCGGGGGCAGTACTTC. This codes for CATSDLETIRGQYF.

This clonotype has more than one count but fewer than ten. The chain has TRBV28 and TRBJ2-7; either TRBD1 or TRBD2 may fit D (6 bases each). Trimming pared 6 bases from V and 6 bases from J, leaving 18 bases between. Germline CDR1 is MDHEN and CDR2 is SYDVKM. The CDR3 has 14 amino acids. CDR3 nucleotides: TGTGCCAGCAGCCCCGGGGGCACACCCGTCGAGCAGTACTTC. Encoded protein: CASSPGGTPVEQYF.

The chain links TRBV11-2 to TRBJ2-7; the D gene is possibly TRBD2 (6 bases). The CDR3 loop spans 15 amino acids. Germline V gene sequence: CDR1 SGHAT, CDR2 FQNNGV. V shed 3 bases and J shed 3 bases, with 15 bases lying between them. This CDR3 reads CASSFPSWRDYEQYF. CDR3 bases: TGTGCCAGCAGCTTTCCTAGCTGGAGGGACTACGAGCAGTACTTC.

This clonotype was observed a few times. The V call is TRBV14, the J call TRBJ1-2, with D uncertain. CDR1 SGHDN and CDR2 FVKESK come from the germline V gene. The germline V and J ends were trimmed by 3 bases and 0 bases, with 8 bases remaining between them. The CDR3 consists of 14 residues. CDR3: CASSHGRANYGYTF. The CDR3 region has the DNA TGTGCCAGCAGCCACGGGAGGGCTAACTATGGCTACACCTTC.

This clonotype was counted many times. The V gene is TRBV4-2, the J gene TRBJ2-1; D unclear. V was trimmed by 1 base and J by 0 bases, leaving 7 bases between them. The CDR3 consists of 15 residues. CDR1 is LGHNA and CDR2 is YNFKEQ in the germline V gene. CDR3 in amino acids: CASSQGTSSYNEQFF. DNA for the CDR3: TGTGCCAGCAGCCAAGGTACCAGCTCCTACAATGAGCAGTTCTTC.

The V call is TRBV5-1, the J call TRBJ2-2, with D perhaps given as TRBD1 or TRBD2 (5 bases each). Germline CDR1 is SGHRS and CDR2 is YFSETQ. Trimming removed 1 base from V and 6 bases from J, with 13 bases in between. This CDR3 region has 15 residues. CDR3 amino acids: CASSLIQGRPGELFF. The CDR3 DNA is TGCGCCAGCAGCTTGATCCAGGGACGTCCCGGGGAGCTGTTTTTT.

This clonotype occurred many times. The V gene is TRBV4-3, the J gene TRBJ2-7; the D is unclear. V shed 0 bases and J shed 8 bases, with 11 bases lying between them. Germline V gives CDR1 LGHNA, CDR2 YSLEER. CDR3 length: 13 amino acids. In nucleotides, the CDR3 is TGCGCCAGCAGCCAAGATCCTTTCAGGCAGCAGTACTTC. Protein sequence: CASSQDPFRQQYF.

With regard to this clonotype: One end of the junction does not line up with germline, which may come from a read error. This sequence joins TRBV6-5 and TRBJ2-2; TRBD1 matches at 9 bases. This CDR3 comprises 15 residues. Germline V CDR1 and CDR2: MNHEY, SVGAGI. The CDR3 spells CAGREQGAVTGELFF. The DNA of the CDR3 is TGTGCCGGCAGGGAACAGGGGGCGGTCACCGGGGAGCTGTTTTTT.

To note about this clonotype: The junction differs from germline at one of its ends, possibly a read error. V is TRBV12-3 or TRBV12-4 and J is TRBJ2-5; D unresolved. The CDR3 has 13 amino acids. CDR3 DNA sequence: TGTGCCGGCAGTTTAGGCTTTCCTGAGACCCAGTACTTC. This translates into CAGSLGFPETQYF.

The sample holds many counts of this clonotype. This rearrangement joins TRBV6-5 to TRBJ2-7, with D possibly matching TRBD2 (5 bases). Trimming took 2 bases from V and 0 from J, leaving 17 bases between them. This CDR3 has 17 residues. Germline loops: CDR1 MNHEY, CDR2 SVGAGI. The chain's CDR3 is CASSYPLFSDRSYEQYF. For the CDR3, the DNA is TGTGCCAGCAGTTACCCCCTCTTTAGCGACCGCTCCTACGAGCAGTACTTC.

Note on this clonotype: One end of the junction varies from germline; a read error may be responsible. This chain connects TRBV6-6 to TRBJ2-7; perhaps TRBD1 as D (6 bases). The germline V gene has CDR1 MNHNY and CDR2 SVGAGI (reference sequence). CDR3 length: 15 amino acids. The CDR3 DNA reads TGTGCCAGCAGTTACTCACGCAGGGGCTCCTATGAGCAGTACTTC. It translates to CASSYSRRGSYEQYF.

Notes on this clonotype: This clone may be a read error of a much larger clone one base away. This chain links TRBV4-2 with TRBJ1-6; D unclear. The CDR3 runs 11 residues. The germline V gene has CDR1 LGHNA and CDR2 YNFKEQ. The CDR3 region has the DNA TGTGCCGGCAGCCAAGATTCACCCCTCCACTTT. As protein: CAGSQDSPLHF.

This chain joins TRBV11-2 and TRBJ2-5; no firm D call. CDR1 is SGHAT, CDR2 FQNNGV, per germline. Trimming stripped 7 bases from V and 9 bases from J, with 18 bases between. This CDR3 has 13 amino acids. The CDR3: CASTVSRHEAQYF. CDR3 nucleotides: TGTGCCAGCACCGTAAGCCGTCATGAGGCCCAGTACTTC.

Only one count was recorded for this clonotype. V and J are TRBV7-2 and TRBJ1-2, with unresolved D. This CDR3 spans 13 amino acids. V lost 2 bases and J 8 bases, leaving 12 bases between the germline ends. Germline V gene sequence: CDR1 SGHTA, CDR2 FQGNSA. The CDR3 bases are TGTGCCAGCAGCTTACAAGCCTCGGTCGGCTACACCTTC. It specifies CASSLQASVGYTF.